One and the same sample provided the 19 T cell receptor beta chains below, sequenced in a study of blood T cells in healthy people across ages. The use of a sample-barcoded 5' primer and a J-beta primer mix characterized a second PCR of about 7 to 12 cycles. One entry per CDR3 protein results from TCRdb running MiXCR on the 5' RACE reads. The sample lists around 1.7 million distinct CDR3 sequences, roughly 27% occurring once. Source material: blood. The receptors were sampled from a woman aged 30 to 39 in good health.

The sample holds a few counts of this clonotype. J is TRBJ2-7 and V is TRBV28; TRBD2 agrees at 8 bases. J gave up 4 bases and V 5 bases, and 13 bases lay outside the gene matches. Per the germline V gene, CDR1 is MDHEN and CDR2 is SYDVKM. There are 16 residues in the CDR3. The CDR3 sequence is CASSKAAGAQRYEQYF. The DNA for the CDR3 is TGTGCCAGCAGTAAAGCAGCGGGGGCCCAAAGATACGAGCAGTACTTC. The full variable domain, rest sourced from reference TRBV28 and TRBJ2-7, is DVKVTQSSRYLVKRTGEKVFLECVQDMDHENMFWYRQDPGLGLRLIYFSYDVKMKEKGDIPEGYSVSREKKERFSLILESASTNQTSMYLCASSKAAGAQRYEQYFGPGTRLTVT.

This clonotype was counted a few times. This chain joins TRBV10-3 and TRBJ2-1; possible D gene TRBD2, 5 bases. Deletions cut 2 bases from V and 8 bases from J, with 10 bases between. Germline V lookup: CDR1 ENHRY, CDR2 SYGVKD. This CDR3 is 13 amino acids long. The CDR3 DNA sequence: TGTGCCATCAGTGAGACCCTCGGGGATGAGCAGTTCTTC. Translating it yields CAISETLGDEQFF.

In this sample, this clonotype turned up a few times. The V gene is TRBV7-3, the J gene TRBJ2-2, with D unresolved. The CDR3 is 13 residues long. V was pared by 0 bases and J by 7 bases, with 6 bases between. Germline CDR1 and CDR2: SGHTA and FQGTGA. CDR3 loop: CASSLTPIGELFF. CDR3 nucleotides: TGTGCCAGCAGCTTAACCCCCATCGGGGAGCTGTTTTTT.

This clonotype showed up many times. The chain joins TRBV5-5 to TRBJ2-7; D may be TRBD2 (5 bases). Germline values: CDR1 SGHKS, CDR2 YYEKEE (reference sequence). V was cut by 1 base and J by 11 bases, with 10 bases left in between. This CDR3 contains 11 residues. CDR3 loop: CASSLSGEEYF. Here the CDR3 DNA reads TGTGCCAGCAGCTTGTCCGGGGAAGAGTACTTC.

This chain connects TRBV12-5 to TRBJ2-7; 7 positions agree with TRBD1. The CDR3 is made up of 13 amino acids. Losses at the gene ends were 9 bases for V and 3 bases for J; bases not matched to a gene: 8. Germline V gene sequence: CDR1 LGHNT, CDR2 FRNRAP. The chain's CDR3 is CASGTAWFYEQYF. In DNA, the CDR3 is TGTGCTAGCGGGACAGCTTGGTTCTACGAGCAGTACTTC.

The sample holds a few counts of this clonotype. The V and J genes are TRBV29-1 and TRBJ1-1; TRBD1 is a possible D gene (6 bases). Germline loops: CDR1 SQVTM, CDR2 ANQGSEA. V lost 7 bases and J 5 bases, leaving 14 bases between the germline ends. This CDR3 has 12 residues. This CDR3 is CSARTAGTEAFF. CDR3 coding DNA: TGCAGCGCACGGACAGCGGGGACTGAAGCTTTCTTT.

CDR3 loop: CASSQAAGQTYEQYF. In nucleotides, the CDR3 is TGCGCCAGCAGCCAAGCGGCGGGACAGACCTACGAGCAGTACTTC. J is TRBJ2-7 and V is TRBV4-1; maybe TRBD1 (7 bases). Between the trimmed V and J ends, which lost 1 base and 2 bases, there was a span of 12 bases. The CDR3 is made up of 15 amino acids. Per germline, CDR1 MGHRA and CDR2 YSYEKL.

This chain joins TRBV20-1 and TRBJ2-7; 8 bases match TRBD2. V shed 4 bases and J 2 bases; nucleotides not matched to a gene: 10. The CDR3 sequence is 15 residues long. Germline V CDR1 and CDR2: DFQATT, SNEGSKA (reference sequence). CDR3 amino acids: CSATSGSSSTYEQYF. The CDR3 DNA reads as TGCAGTGCTACCAGCGGGAGCTCCTCCACCTACGAGCAGTACTTC.

This chain uses TRBV6-4 with TRBJ1-6; D is ambiguous. V lost 0 bases, J lost 10 bases, and 7 bases lay in between. The germline V gene encodes CDR1 MRHNA and CDR2 SNTAGT. There are 13 residues in the CDR3. The CDR3 reads CASSDSSGSPLHF. In DNA form, the CDR3 reads TGTGCCAGCAGTGACTCAAGCGGGTCACCCCTCCACTTT.

This clonotype was observed a few times. V gene TRBV7-2 combines with J gene TRBJ2-1; 9 positions match TRBD2. V dropped 6 bases and J dropped 7; count of bases not matched to a gene: 19. The CDR3 is 18 amino acids. CDR1 and CDR2 (germline): SGHTA, FQGNSA. This CDR3 is CASSRGRGGLAGKNEQFF. The CDR3 nucleotides are TGTGCCAGCAGTCGGGGGCGTGGAGGGCTAGCGGGAAAGAATGAGCAGTTCTTC.

This clonotype was observed many times. The chain's CDR3 is CASSLEAGPDGYTF. The CDR3 DNA sequence: TGCGCCAGCAGCTTGGAGGCGGGACCGGATGGCTACACCTTC. The gene calls are TRBV5-1 and TRBJ1-2; maybe TRBD1 (5 bases). Trimming removed 0 bases from V and 6 bases from J, with 12 bases in between. Germline CDR1 is SGHRS and CDR2 is YFSETQ. CDR3 length equals 14 residues.

The chain couples TRBV19 to TRBJ1-3; 7 bases map to TRBD1. Germline loops: CDR1 LNHDA, CDR2 SQIVND (reference sequence). V lost 6 bases to trimming and J lost 4 bases; unmatched junction nucleotides: 9. CDR3 length: 15 residues. DNA for the CDR3: TGTGCCAGTAGCTATACCGGGACAGAAGGAAACACCATATATTTT. Its protein product is CASSYTGTEGNTIYF. The whole variable domain, filled in from reference TRBV19 and TRBJ1-3, reads DGGITQSPKYLFRKEGQNVTLSCEQNLNHDAMYWYRQDPGQGLRLIYYSQIVNDFQKGDIAEGYSVSREKKESFPLTVTSAQKNPTAFYLCASSYTGTEGNTIYFGEGSWLTVV.

Comment on this clonotype: It may be a read error: a sequence one base away is much more abundant. The V and J genes are TRBV20-1 and TRBJ2-1; 9 positions match TRBD1. V trimming: 5 bases; J trimming: 10 bases; junction bases outside the gene matches: 9. CDR3 size: 13 residues. The germline V gene has CDR1 DFQATT and CDR2 SNEGSKA (reference sequence). The CDR3 loop reads CSASGTGLNEQFF. CDR3 nucleotides: TGCAGTGCTTCCGGGACAGGGCTGAACGAGCAGTTCTTC.

This clonotype was observed many times. This chain uses TRBV6-4 with TRBJ2-1; D remains ambiguous. V lost 4 bases and J 10 bases, leaving 8 bases between the germline ends. The CDR3 runs 11 residues. The germline CDR1 and CDR2 sequences are MRHNA and SNTAGT. The CDR3 DNA sequence: TGTGCCAGCAGTGGGGTGAGAGAGCAGTTCTTC. Its translation is CASSGVREQFF.

The chain uses TRBV28 and TRBJ1-4; D remains ambiguous. V shed 5 bases and J shed 5 bases, with 15 bases lying between them. This CDR3 is built from 15 residues. CDR1 and CDR2 (germline): MDHEN, SYDVKM. The DNA for the CDR3 is TGTGCCAGCAGTGCCCCGGGCCTGAGAAATGAAAAACTGTTTTTT. It yields the protein CASSAPGLRNEKLFF.

V is TRBV20-1 and J is TRBJ1-1; D is undetermined. V lost 0 bases, J lost 4 bases, and 15 bases lay in between. CDR3 length: 15 amino acids. CDR1 and CDR2 from the germline V gene are DFQATT and SNEGSKA (reference sequence). The CDR3 loop is CSARDGRNRGTEAFF. The DNA for the CDR3 is TGCAGTGCTAGAGATGGCAGGAACCGGGGCACTGAAGCTTTCTTT.

This clonotype came up a few times. This chain links TRBV2 with TRBJ2-1; 8 bases match TRBD2. Germline CDR1 and CDR2: SNHLY and FYNNEI. CDR3 size: 15 residues. V lost 7 bases to trimming and J lost 2 bases; unmatched junction nucleotides: 7. The CDR3 bases are TGTGCCAGCATAAGCGGGAGTGTAACCTACAATGAGCAGTTCTTC. It codes for CASISGSVTYNEQFF. Full variable domain (missing parts from reference TRBV2 and TRBJ2-1): EPEVTQTPSHQVTQMGQEVILRCVPISNHLYFYWYRQILGQKVEFLVSFYNNEISEKSEIFDDQFSVERPDGSNFTLKIRSTKLEDSAMYFCASISGSVTYNEQFFGPGTRLTVL.

This clonotype was observed a handful of times. The rearrangement joins TRBV27 to TRBJ2-1, with 7 bases lining up with TRBD2. The CDR3 spans 14 residues. Germline V CDR1 and CDR2: MNHEY, SMNVEV (reference sequence). V trimming: 5 bases; J trimming: 7 bases; junction bases outside the gene matches: 8. The CDR3 sequence: CASSTRGRENEQFF. CDR3 sequence (DNA): TGTGCCAGCAGTACCCGCGGGCGGGAGAATGAGCAGTTCTTC.

The rearrangement links TRBV7-9 to TRBJ2-3; no clear D gene. The CDR3 loop spans 14 amino acids. V was clipped by 1 base and J by 0 bases, with 5 bases between them. CDR1 SEHNR and CDR2 FQNEAQ come from the germline V gene (reference sequence). The CDR3 loop is CASSLVKSTDTQYF. CDR3 coding DNA: TGTGCCAGCAGCTTAGTCAAGAGCACAGATACGCAGTATTTT.